This T cell receptor beta chain was profiled in a study of T cells after yellow fever vaccination. General study findings and limits: The bulk population could contribute abundant contaminating clonotypes to FACS-sorted repertoires. Primary-vaccination clones mostly resurfaced post-booster (96% CD4, about 87% CD8).

This CDR3 has 16 residues. Trimming left V 4 bases short and J 1 base short, with 15 bases between. Looked up from germline, CDR1 is KGHSH and CDR2 is LQKENI. The TCR cDNA carried a universal primer site and UMIs from 5'RACE template switching. TCRdb redid the calling of the 5' RACE reads with MiXCR, one entry per CDR3 protein. The repertoire has approximately 240,000 distinct CDR3 sequences, approximately 3.8% of them found once; the top ten carry about 19%. In its sample, this clonotype was seen many times. The antigen remains unidentified. The clonotype comes from a man younger than 35 who received the YFV17D yellow fever vaccine. The chain employs TRBV18 and TRBJ2-3; perhaps D is TRBD1 or TRBD2 (6 bases each). The sample was PBMCs, taken 15 days after the yellow fever booster vaccination. This CDR3 is CASSQNGGFGTDTQYF. The CDR3 DNA sequence: TGTGCCAGCTCACAAAACGGGGGCTTTGGCACAGATACGCAGTATTTT.